This T cell receptor (beta chain) comes out of a study of early T cells in non-severe SARS-CoV-2 infection. There are many counts of this clonotype. As part of library construction, unique molecular identifiers were attached to individual cDNA molecules. MiXCR, run by TCRdb on the 5' RACE reads, gives a single entry per CDR3 protein. In the table there are tens of thousands of distinct CDR3 sequences, roughly 6% of which are singletons. This CDR3 region has 15 residues. In germline, CDR1 is LGHNA, CDR2 YNFKEQ. The J segment lost 3 bases and the V segment lost 4 bases, leaving 6 bases of the junction unmatched.

The receptor was derived from an adult who was a healthcare worker with PCR-confirmed SARS-CoV-2 infection or an uninfected control (not recorded which). J is TRBJ1-1 and V is TRBV4-2, with 9 bases that match TRBD1. Specimen: whole blood. CDR3 sequence (DNA): TGTGCCAGCAGCCTGGGGACAGGGATGGACACTGAAGCTTTCTTT. Its translation is CASSLGTGMDTEAFF.